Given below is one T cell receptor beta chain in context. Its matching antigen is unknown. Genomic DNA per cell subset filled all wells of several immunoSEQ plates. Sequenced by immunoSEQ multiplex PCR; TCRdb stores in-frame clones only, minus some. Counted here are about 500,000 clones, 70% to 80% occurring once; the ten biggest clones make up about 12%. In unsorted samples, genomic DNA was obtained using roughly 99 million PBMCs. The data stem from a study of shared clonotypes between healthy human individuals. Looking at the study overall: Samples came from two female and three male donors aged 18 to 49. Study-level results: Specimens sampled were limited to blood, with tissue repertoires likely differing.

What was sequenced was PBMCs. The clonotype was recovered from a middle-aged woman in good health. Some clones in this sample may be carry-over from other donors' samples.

In DNA form, the CDR3 reads TGTGCCAGCGCAAAGGGGGCTGGGGAGCAGTACTTC. Protein product: CASAKGAGEQYF. The chain is built from TRBV11-2 and TRBJ2-7; 7 bases match TRBD1. Germline V gene sequence: CDR1 SGHAT, CDR2 FQNNGV. The length of the CDR3 is 12 residues. V trimming: 8 bases; J trimming: 7 bases; junction bases outside the gene matches: 8.